These T cell receptor beta chains were read from a single sample in a study of CD8 T cells in Susac syndrome. Using its own MiXCR run on the immunoSEQ multiplex PCR reads, TCRdb lists one record per CDR3 protein. Of some 170,000 distinct CDR3 sequences in the sample, 85% to 95% are singletons; the top ten hold less than 0.12%. Source material: CD4+ T cells from PBMCs. These TCRs come from a human donor in good health. Both conserved end residues are part of each CDR3. A D gene is named only where the DNA matches it firmly. Only part of the rows carry a size: once, few, many, or a class if the clone is expanded.

j_call | clone_size | d_call | v_call | cdr3_nt | cdr3_aa
TRBJ2-3 | NA | NA | TRBV20-1 | TGCAGTGCCGCTCATACCGGGCCCACCACAGATACGCAGTATTTT | CSAAHTGPTTDTQYF
TRBJ1-1 | NA | NA | TRBV11-1 | TGTGCCAGCAGCTTAGGCGGTGAAGCTTTCTTT | CASSLGGEAFF
TRBJ2-4 | NA | NA | TRBV15 | TGTGCCACCAGCAGAGATAAGGGACCCGAGGCGATTCAGTACTTC | CATSRDKGPEAIQYF
TRBJ2-7 | NA | NA | TRBV20-1 | TGCAGTGCTAGCCTCAGGGACTACGAGCAGTACTTC | CSASLRDYEQYF
TRBJ2-7 | once | TRBD1 | TRBV18 | TGTGCCAGCTCACCATCCGGGACAGGGAGTAGGGAGCAGTACTTC | CASSPSGTGSREQYF
TRBJ2-3 | NA | TRBD2 | TRBV2 | TGTGCCAGCGCTCCAGCGGGAGTTCCAGATACGCAGTATTTT | CASAPAGVPDTQYF
TRBJ1-1 | once | NA | TRBV3-1 | TGTGCCAGCAGCCACCAGGGATCCACTGAAGCTTTCTTT | CASSHQGSTEAFF
TRBJ2-1 | NA | TRBD1 | TRBV29-1 | TGCAGCGTAGCTACGACAGGGGCGCGGAATGAGCAGTTCTTC | CSVATTGARNEQFF
TRBJ1-3 | NA | TRBD1 | TRBV29-1 | TGCAGCGTTGAAGATTCGAGGACAGGGAGGGGAAACACCATATATTTT | CSVEDSRTGRGNTIYF
TRBJ2-7 | NA | TRBD2 | TRBV28 | TGTGCCAGCAGAGTCCGACTAGCGGGAACCTACGAGCAGTACTTC | CASRVRLAGTYEQYF
TRBJ2-7 | NA | TRBD2 | TRBV7-2 | TGTGCCAGCAGCCAAGCGGGAGGGGACTACGAGCAGTACTTC | CASSQAGGDYEQYF
TRBJ2-7 | NA | TRBD2 | TRBV2 | TGTGCCAGCAGTGAGGGACTAGCGGGCTACGAGCAGTACTTC | CASSEGLAGYEQYF
TRBJ1-4 | NA | TRBD1 | TRBV30 | TGTGCCTGGAGTGAGACAGGGAGCACTAATGAAAAACTGTTTTTT | CAWSETGSTNEKLFF
TRBJ2-2 | NA | NA | TRBV28 | TGTGCCAGCAGTTTCGTCAGCTTCACCGGGGAGCTGTTTTTT | CASSFVSFTGELFF
TRBJ2-7 | few | NA | TRBV30 | TGTGCCTGGAGGGAGCGGTCGATCTCCTACGAGCAGTACTTC | CAWRERSISYEQYF
TRBJ1-5 | NA | NA | TRBV20-1 | TGCAGTGCTAGAGGGGACATCAATCAGCCCCAGCATTTT | CSARGDINQPQHF
TRBJ2-1 | NA | TRBD1 | TRBV24-1 | TGTGCCACCAGTAGAGCAGGGGGAAGGGGTGAGCAGTTCTTC | CATSRAGGRGEQFF
TRBJ2-7 | once | NA | TRBV4-3 | TGCGCCAGCAGCCAAGCGGCCGGGACCAGCTACGAGCAGTACTTC | CASSQAAGTSYEQYF
TRBJ2-5 | NA | TRBD1 | TRBV7-2 | TGTGCCAGCAGCTTGGGACAGGGAGAGACCCAGTACTTC | CASSLGQGETQYF
TRBJ2-7 | NA | NA | TRBV20-1 | TGCAGTGCGACTACTTTACAAGTTTTGTACGAGCAGTACTTC | CSATTLQVLYEQYF
TRBJ1-2 | NA | TRBD1 | TRBV30 | TGTGCCTGGAGCCGGGACAGGCCACGGGGCTACACCTTC | CAWSRDRPRGYTF
TRBJ2-2 | NA | TRBD2 | TRBV3-1 | TGTGCCAGCAGCCAAGAGGGACTAGCGAACACCGGGGAGCTGTTTTTT | CASSQEGLANTGELFF